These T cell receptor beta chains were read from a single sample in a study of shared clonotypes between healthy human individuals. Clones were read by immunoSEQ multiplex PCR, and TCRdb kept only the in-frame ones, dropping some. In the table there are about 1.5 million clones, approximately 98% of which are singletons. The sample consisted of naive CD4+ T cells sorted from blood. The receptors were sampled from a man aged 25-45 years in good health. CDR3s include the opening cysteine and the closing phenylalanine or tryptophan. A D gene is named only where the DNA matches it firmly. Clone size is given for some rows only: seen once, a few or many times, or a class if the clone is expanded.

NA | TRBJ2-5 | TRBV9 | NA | TGTGCCAGCAGCGTATCCGTCCCTGGGGCAGTCCAAGAGACCCAGTACTTC | CASSVSVPGAVQETQYF
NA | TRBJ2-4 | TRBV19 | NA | TGTGCCAGTAGTAACGGGGGGCGCGTCAAAAACATTCAGTACTTC | CASSNGGRVKNIQYF
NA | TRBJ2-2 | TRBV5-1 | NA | TGCGCCAGCAGCTTGGCCGTAACCGGGGAGCTGTTTTTT | CASSLAVTGELFF
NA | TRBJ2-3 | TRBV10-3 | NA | TGTGCCATCAGTGCAGTCACAGATACGCAGTATTTT | CAISAVTDTQYF
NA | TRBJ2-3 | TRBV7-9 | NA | TGTGCCAGCAGTTCCTCGGCAGGGATGATCGGAGATACGCAGTATTTT | CASSSSAGMIGDTQYF
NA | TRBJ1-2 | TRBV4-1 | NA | TGCGCCAGCAGCCGGGTCGGGGGGCGCGACTATGGCTACACCTTC | CASSRVGGRDYGYTF
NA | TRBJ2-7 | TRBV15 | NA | TGTGCCACCAGCGGGACCCCTCGGGATGAGCAGTACTTC | CATSGTPRDEQYF
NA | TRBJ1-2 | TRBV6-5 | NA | TGTGCCAGCTGTTTTGGAGCTAACTATGGCTACACCTTC | CASCFGANYGYTF
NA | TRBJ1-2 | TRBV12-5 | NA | TGTGCTAGTGGCTCCGGTGGGAACTATGGCTACACCTTC | CASGSGGNYGYTF
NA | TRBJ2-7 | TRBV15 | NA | TGTGCCACCAAGGCGGGACTGCACACCTACGAGCAGTACTTC | CATKAGLHTYEQYF
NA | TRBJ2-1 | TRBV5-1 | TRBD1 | TGCGCCAGCAGCTCCGGGACAGGGATAGGCGGTGAGCAGTTCTTC | CASSSGTGIGGEQFF
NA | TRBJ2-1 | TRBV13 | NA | TGTGCCAGCAGCTTAGATTCGGCAATGTCGAACGAGCAGTTCTTC | CASSLDSAMSNEQFF
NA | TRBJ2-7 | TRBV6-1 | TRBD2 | TGTGCCAGCAGTCCTAGCGGTAGCTCCTACGAGCAGTACTTC | CASSPSGSSYEQYF
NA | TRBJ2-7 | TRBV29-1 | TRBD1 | TGCAGCGTCGGGCCAGGGGGCGAGCAGTACTTC | CSVGPGGEQYF
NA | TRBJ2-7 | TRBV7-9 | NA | TGTGCCAGCAGCTTGGGGACCACCTTCGACGAGCAGTACTTC | CASSLGTTFDEQYF
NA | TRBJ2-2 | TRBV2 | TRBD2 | TGTGCCAGCAGAGTAAGGACTAGCCCAACGAACACCGGGGAGCTGTTTTTT | CASRVRTSPTNTGELFF
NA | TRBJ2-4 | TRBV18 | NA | TGTGCCAGCTCACCAGAGACAGGTTTTGCGAACATTCAGTACTTC | CASSPETGFANIQYF
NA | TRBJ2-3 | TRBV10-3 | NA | TGTGCCATCAGTGGGACTGGTACAGATACGCAGTATTTT | CAISGTGTDTQYF
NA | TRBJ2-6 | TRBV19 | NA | TGTGCCAGTATGCCCTCTGGGGCCAACGTCCTGACTTTC | CASMPSGANVLTF
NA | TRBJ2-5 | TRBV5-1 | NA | TGCGCCAGCAGCTTGGTTGGCGAGACCCAGTACTTC | CASSLVGETQYF
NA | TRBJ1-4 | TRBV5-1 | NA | TGCGCCAGCAGCTTGGCCCGGGCAGGCACTAATGAAAAACTGTTTTTT | CASSLARAGTNEKLFF
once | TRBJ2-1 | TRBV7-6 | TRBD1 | TGTGCCAGCAGCAACCGGGACAGAAAAAATGAGCAGTTCTTC | CASSNRDRKNEQFF
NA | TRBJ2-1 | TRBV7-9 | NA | TGTGCCAGCAGCTTCAATGAGCAGTTCTTC | CASSFNEQFF